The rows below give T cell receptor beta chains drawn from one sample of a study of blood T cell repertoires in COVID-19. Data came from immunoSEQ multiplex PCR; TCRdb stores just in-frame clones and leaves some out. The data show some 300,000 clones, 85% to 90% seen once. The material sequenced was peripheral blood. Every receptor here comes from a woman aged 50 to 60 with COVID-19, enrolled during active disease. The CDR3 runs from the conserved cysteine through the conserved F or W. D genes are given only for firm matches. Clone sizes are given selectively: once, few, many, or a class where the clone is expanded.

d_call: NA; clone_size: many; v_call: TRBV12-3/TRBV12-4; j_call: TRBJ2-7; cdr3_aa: CASSPTGIEQYF; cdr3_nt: TGTGCCAGCAGCCCCACAGGGATCGAGCAGTACTTC
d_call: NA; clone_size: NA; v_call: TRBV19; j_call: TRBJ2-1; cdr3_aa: CASSIELTRSSYNEQFF; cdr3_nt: TGTGCCAGTAGTATAGAATTGACTAGGAGCTCCTACAATGAGCAGTTCTTC
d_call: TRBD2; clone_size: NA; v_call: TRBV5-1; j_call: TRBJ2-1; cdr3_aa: CASSSTSANEQFF; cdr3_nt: TGCGCCAGCAGCTCGACTAGCGCGAATGAGCAGTTCTTC
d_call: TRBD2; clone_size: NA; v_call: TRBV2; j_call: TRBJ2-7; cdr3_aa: CASSERGVGYEQYF; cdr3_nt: TGTGCCAGCAGTGAGCGGGGGGTGGGTTACGAGCAGTACTTC
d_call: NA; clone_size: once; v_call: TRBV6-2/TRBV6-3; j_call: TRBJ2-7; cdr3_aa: CASSYRGSYEQYF; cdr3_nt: TGTGCCAGCAGTTACAGGGGATCCTACGAGCAGTACTTC
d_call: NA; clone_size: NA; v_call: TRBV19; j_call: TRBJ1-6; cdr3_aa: CASSSRDYNSPLHF; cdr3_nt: TGTGCCAGTAGCTCCCGGGACTATAATTCACCCCTCCACTTT
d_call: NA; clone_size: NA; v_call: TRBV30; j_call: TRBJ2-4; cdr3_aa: CAWSVPWRILAKNIQYF; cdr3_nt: TGTGCCTGGAGTGTCCCTTGGAGGATACTAGCCAAAAACATTCAGTACTTC
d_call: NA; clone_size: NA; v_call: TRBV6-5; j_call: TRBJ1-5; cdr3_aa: CASSYSPRSEPQHF; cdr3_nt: TGTGCCAGCAGTTACTCCCCAAGAAGCGAGCCCCAGCATTTT
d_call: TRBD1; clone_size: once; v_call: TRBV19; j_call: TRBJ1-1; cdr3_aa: CASKTGGGTEAFF; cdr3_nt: TGTGCCAGTAAAACAGGGGGTGGGACTGAAGCTTTCTTT
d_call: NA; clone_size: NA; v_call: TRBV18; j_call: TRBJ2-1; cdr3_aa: CASSPGASSYNEQFF; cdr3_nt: TGTGCCAGCTCACCCGGAGCAAGCTCCTACAATGAGCAGTTCTTC
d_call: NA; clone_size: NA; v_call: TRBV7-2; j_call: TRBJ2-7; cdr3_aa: CASTPTGFEQYF; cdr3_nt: TGTGCCAGCACCCCTACGGGTTTTGAGCAGTACTTC
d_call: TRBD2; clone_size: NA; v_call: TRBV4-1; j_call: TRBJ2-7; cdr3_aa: CASSQGTSGTYEQYF; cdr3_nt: TGCGCCAGCAGCCAAGGGACTAGCGGAACCTACGAGCAGTACTTC
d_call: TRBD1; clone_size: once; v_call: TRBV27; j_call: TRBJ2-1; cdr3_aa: CASTLGQGVPYNEQFF; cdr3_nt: TGTGCCAGCACTTTAGGCCAGGGGGTCCCCTACAATGAGCAGTTCTTC
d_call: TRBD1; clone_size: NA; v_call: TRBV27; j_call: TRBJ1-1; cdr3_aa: CASSFVMTGSEAFF; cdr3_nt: TGTGCCAGCAGTTTCGTGATGACAGGGTCAGAAGCTTTCTTT
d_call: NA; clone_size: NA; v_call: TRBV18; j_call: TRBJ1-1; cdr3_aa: CASSPPWAGGLATEAFF; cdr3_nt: TGTGCCAGCTCACCACCTTGGGCGGGCGGGCTCGCTACTGAAGCTTTCTTT
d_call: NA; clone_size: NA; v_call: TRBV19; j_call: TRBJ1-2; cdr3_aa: CASSINRASPGYTF; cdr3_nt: TGTGCCAGTAGTATTAACAGGGCCAGCCCTGGCTACACCTTC
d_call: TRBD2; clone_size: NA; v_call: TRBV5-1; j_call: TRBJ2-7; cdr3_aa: CASSLISSGRAEQYF; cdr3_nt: TGCGCCAGCAGCTTGATTTCTAGCGGGAGGGCCGAGCAGTACTTC
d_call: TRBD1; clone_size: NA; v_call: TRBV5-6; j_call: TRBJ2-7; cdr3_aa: CASSRRRTGRPYEQYF; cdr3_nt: TGTGCCAGCAGCAGACGCAGGACAGGGCGCCCCTACGAGCAGTACTTC
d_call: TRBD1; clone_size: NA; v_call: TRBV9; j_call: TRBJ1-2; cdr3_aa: CASSERGDSFYGYTF; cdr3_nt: TGTGCCAGCAGCGAGAGGGGGGACAGCTTCTATGGCTACACCTTC
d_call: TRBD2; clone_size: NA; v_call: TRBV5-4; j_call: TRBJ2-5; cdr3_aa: CASSLVAGGRETQYF; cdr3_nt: TGTGCCAGCAGCTTGGTAGCGGGAGGGAGGGAGACCCAGTACTTC
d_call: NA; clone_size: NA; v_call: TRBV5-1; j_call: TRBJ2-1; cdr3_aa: CASSLAPGGHNEQFF; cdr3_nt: TGCGCCAGCAGCTTGGCCCCGGGGGGCCATAATGAGCAGTTCTTC
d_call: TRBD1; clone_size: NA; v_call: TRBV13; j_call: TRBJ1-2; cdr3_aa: CASSLAGTASNYGYTF; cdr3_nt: TGTGCCAGCAGCTTAGCCGGGACAGCCTCTAACTATGGCTACACCTTC
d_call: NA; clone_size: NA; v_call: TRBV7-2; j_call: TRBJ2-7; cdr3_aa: CASSYRTGTDVYEQYF; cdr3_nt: TGTGCCAGCAGCTACCGAACAGGGACGGACGTCTACGAGCAGTACTTC
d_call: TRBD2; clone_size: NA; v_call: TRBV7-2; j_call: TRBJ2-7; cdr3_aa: CASSLDLTGGWYEQYF; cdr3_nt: TGTGCCAGCAGCTTAGATTTAACGGGAGGTTGGTACGAGCAGTACTTC
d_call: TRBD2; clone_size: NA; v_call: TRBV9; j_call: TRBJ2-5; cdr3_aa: CASSPGGGNTPQETQYF; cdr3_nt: TGTGCCAGCTCCCCGGGGGGAGGGAATACCCCACAAGAGACCCAGTACTTC
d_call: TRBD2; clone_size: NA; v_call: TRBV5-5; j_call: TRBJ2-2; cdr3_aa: CASRDRTSGTGGELFF; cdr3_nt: TGTGCCAGCAGGGACCGGACTAGCGGGACGGGCGGGGAGCTGTTTTTT
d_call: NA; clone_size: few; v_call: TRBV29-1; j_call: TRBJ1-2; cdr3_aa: CSAGRSGGYTF; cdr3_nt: TGCAGCGCCGGGAGGTCGGGGGGCTACACCTTC
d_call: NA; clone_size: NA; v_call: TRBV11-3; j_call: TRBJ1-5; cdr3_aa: CASSLSGQPQHF; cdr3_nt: TGTGCCAGCAGCTTATCCGGGCAGCCCCAGCATTTT
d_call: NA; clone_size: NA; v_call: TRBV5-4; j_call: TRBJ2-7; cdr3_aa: CASSDSSYEQYF; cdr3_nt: TGTGCCAGCAGCGACTCCTCCTACGAGCAGTACTTC
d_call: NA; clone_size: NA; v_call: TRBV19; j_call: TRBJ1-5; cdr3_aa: CASSTGNLGNQPQHF; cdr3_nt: TGTGCCAGTAGCACGGGTAACTTAGGCAATCAGCCCCAGCATTTT
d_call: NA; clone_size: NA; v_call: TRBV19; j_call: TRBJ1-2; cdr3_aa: CASSIAGGIYGYTF; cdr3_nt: TGTGCCAGTAGTATAGCTGGAGGGATTTATGGCTACACCTTC
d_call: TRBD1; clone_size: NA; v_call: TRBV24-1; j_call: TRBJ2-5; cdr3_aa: CATSDRGAGETQYF; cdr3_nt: TGTGCCACTAGTGACAGGGGCGCGGGAGAGACCCAGTACTTC
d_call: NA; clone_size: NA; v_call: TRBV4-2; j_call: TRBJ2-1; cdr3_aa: CASSQARTDNEQFF; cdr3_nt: TGTGCCAGCAGCCAAGCCCGGACAGACAATGAGCAGTTCTTC
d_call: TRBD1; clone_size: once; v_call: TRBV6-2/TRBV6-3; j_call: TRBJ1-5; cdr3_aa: CASSYTDRVEQPQHF; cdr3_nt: TGTGCCAGCAGTTACACGGACAGGGTTGAACAGCCCCAGCATTTT
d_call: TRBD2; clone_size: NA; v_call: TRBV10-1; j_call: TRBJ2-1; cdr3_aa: CANSEDLAGGSNEQFF; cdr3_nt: TGCGCCAACAGTGAGGACCTAGCGGGAGGGTCCAATGAGCAGTTCTTC
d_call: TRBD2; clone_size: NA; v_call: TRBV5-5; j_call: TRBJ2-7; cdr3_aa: CASSTSVGYSYEQYF; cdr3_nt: TGTGCCAGCAGCACTAGCGTAGGGTACTCCTACGAGCAGTACTTC
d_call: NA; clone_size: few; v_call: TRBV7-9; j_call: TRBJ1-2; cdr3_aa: CASSLVDRNYGYTF; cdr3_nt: TGTGCCAGCAGCTTAGTTGACAGGAACTATGGCTACACCTTC
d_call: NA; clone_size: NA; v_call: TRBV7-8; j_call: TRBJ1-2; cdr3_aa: CASSSSLEGGYTF; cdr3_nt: TGTGCCAGCAGCTCGTCCCTGGAGGGGGGCTACACCTTC
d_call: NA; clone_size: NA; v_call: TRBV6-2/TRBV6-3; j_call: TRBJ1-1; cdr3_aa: CASSYSKLGFTEAFF; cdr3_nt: TGTGCCAGCAGTTACTCAAAACTCGGTTTCACTGAAGCTTTCTTT
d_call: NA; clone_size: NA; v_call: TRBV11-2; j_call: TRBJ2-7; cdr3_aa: CASSYSRGYEQYF; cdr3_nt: TGTGCCAGCAGCTACTCCCGGGGATACGAGCAGTACTTC